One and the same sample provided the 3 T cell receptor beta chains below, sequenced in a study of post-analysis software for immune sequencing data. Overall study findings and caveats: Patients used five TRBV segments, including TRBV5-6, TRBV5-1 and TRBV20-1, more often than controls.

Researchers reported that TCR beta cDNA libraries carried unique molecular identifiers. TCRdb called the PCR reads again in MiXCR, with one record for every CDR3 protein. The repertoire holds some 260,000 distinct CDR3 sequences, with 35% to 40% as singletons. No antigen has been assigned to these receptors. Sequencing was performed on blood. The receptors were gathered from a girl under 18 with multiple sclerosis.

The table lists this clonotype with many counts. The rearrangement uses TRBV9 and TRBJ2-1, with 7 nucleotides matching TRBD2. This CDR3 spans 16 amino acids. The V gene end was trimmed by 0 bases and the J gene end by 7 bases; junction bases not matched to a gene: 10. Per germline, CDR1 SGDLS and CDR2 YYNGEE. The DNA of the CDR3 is TGTGCCAGCAGCGTAGACCCGCGGGTGGGGGGGAATGAGCAGTTCTTC. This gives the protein CASSVDPRVGGNEQFF.

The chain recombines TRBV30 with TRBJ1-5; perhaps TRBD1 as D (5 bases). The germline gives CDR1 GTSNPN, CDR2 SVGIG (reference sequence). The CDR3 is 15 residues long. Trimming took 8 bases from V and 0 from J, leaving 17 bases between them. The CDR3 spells CALRGGSNSNQPQHF. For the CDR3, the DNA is TGTGCCCTACGGGGGGGGTCGAATAGCAATCAGCCCCAGCATTTT.

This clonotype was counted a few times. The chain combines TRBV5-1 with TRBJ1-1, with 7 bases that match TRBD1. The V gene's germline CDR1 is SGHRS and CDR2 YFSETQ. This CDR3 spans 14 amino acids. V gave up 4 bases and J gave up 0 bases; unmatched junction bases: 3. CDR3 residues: CASSQTGVNTEAFF. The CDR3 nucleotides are TGCGCCAGCAGCCAAACAGGGGTGAACACTGAAGCTTTCTTT. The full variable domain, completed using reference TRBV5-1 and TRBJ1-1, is KAGVTQTPRYLIKTRGQQVTLSCSPISGHRSVSWYQQTPGQGLQFLFEYFSETQRNKGNFPGRFSGRQFSNSRSEMNVSTLELGDSALYLCASSQTGVNTEAFFGQGTRLTVV.